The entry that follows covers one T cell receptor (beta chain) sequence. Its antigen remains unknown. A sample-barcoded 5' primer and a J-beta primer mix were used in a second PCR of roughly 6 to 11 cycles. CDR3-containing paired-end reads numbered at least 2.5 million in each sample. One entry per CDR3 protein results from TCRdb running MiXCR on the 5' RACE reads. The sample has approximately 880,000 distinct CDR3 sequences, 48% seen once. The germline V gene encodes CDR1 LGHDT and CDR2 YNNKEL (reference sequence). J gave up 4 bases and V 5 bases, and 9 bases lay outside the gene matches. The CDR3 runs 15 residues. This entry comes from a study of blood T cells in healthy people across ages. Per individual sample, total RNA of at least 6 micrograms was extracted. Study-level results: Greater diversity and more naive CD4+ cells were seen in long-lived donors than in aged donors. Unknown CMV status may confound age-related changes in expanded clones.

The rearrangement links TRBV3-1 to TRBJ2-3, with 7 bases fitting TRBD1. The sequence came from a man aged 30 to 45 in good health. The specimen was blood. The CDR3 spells CASSTYRGRSDTQYF. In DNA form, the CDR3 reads TGTGCCAGCAGCACCTACAGGGGTAGATCAGATACGCAGTATTTT.